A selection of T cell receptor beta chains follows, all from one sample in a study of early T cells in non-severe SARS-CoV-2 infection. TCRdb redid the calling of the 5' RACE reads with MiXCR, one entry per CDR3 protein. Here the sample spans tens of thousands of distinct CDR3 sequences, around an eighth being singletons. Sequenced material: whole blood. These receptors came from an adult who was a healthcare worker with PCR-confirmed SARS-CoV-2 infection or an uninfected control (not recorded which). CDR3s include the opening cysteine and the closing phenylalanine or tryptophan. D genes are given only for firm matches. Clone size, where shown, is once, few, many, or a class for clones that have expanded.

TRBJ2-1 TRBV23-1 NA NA CASSQPSRKEGWKAGSYEQFF TGCGCCAGCAGTCAGCCTTCTCGGAAGGAGGGTTGGAAGGCGGGATCGTATGAGCAGTTCTTC
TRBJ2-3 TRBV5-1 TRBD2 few CASSLEGLAGGPKSTDTQYF TGCGCCAGCAGCTTAGAGGGACTAGCGGGGGGCCCGAAAAGCACAGATACGCAGTATTTT
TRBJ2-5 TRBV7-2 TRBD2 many CASSQRGTPETQYF TGTGCCAGCAGCCAGCGGGGTACTCCGGAGACCCAGTACTTC
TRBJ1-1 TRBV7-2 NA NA CASSSIYRESAFF TGTGCCAGCAGCTCCATCTACAGGGAATCAGCTTTCTTT
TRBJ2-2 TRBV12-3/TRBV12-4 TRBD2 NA CASSSTGTSGRAQHTGELFF TGTGCCAGCAGTAGTACCGGGACTAGCGGGAGGGCCCAGCACACCGGGGAGCTGTTTTTT
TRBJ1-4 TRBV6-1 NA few CASSADRFGAEKLFF TGTGCCAGCAGTGCGGACAGATTCGGCGCGGAAAAACTGTTTTTT
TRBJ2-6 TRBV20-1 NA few CSATSSSGANVLTF TGCAGTGCTACTTCTAGCTCTGGGGCCAACGTCCTGACTTTC
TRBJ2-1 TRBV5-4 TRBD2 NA CASSLAGGFSSYNEQFF TGTGCCAGCAGTCTAGCGGGAGGCTTCAGCTCCTACAATGAGCAGTTCTTC
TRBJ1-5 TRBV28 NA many CASSTPGEGDQPQHF TGTGCCAGCAGTACTCCGGGGGAGGGGGATCAGCCCCAGCATTTT
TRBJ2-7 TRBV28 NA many CASTGELTYEQYF TGTGCCAGCACCGGGGAGCTCACCTACGAGCAGTACTTC
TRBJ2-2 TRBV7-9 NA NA CASSLWMVAPRNTGELFF TGTGCCAGCAGCTTGTGGATGGTTGCGCCAAGGAACACCGGGGAGCTGTTTTTT
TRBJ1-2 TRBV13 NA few CASSSRQQHRSSGYTF TGTGCCAGCAGCTCACGCCAGCAACACCGGTCGTCCGGCTACACCTTC
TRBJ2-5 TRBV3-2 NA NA CASTRIGDTNYF TGTGCCAGCACCAGAATTGGGGACACCAATTACTTC
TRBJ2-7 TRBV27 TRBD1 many CASSLSDRELYEQYF TGTGCCAGCAGTCTATCGGACAGGGAGCTTTACGAGCAGTACTTC
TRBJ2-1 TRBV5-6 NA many CASSSYNEQFF TGTGCCAGCAGCTCCTACAATGAGCAGTTCTTC
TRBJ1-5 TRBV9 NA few CASSVNSGPGQPQHF TGTGCCAGCAGCGTCAACTCAGGGCCGGGCCAGCCCCAGCATTTT
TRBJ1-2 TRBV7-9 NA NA CANSLRETSNYGYTF TGTGCCAACAGCTTAAGAGAGACTTCTAACTATGGCTACACCTTC
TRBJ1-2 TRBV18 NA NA CASSPPLSGDYGYTF TGTGCCAGCTCACCACCGCTGTCAGGGGACTATGGCTACACCTTC
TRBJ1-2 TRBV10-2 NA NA CASSESGVREDGYTF TGCGCCAGCAGTGAGTCGGGGGTACGGGAGGATGGCTACACCTTC
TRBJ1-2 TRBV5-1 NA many CASSLELASNYGYTF TGCGCCAGCAGCTTGGAGTTGGCCAGCAACTATGGCTACACCTTC
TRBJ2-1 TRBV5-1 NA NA CASSLGLLRDEQFF TGCGCCAGCAGCTTGGGACTCCTCCGCGATGAGCAGTTCTTC
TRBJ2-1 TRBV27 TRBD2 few CASSLSALLTSHEQFF TGTGCCAGCAGTTTATCCGCCTTATTGACTAGCCATGAGCAGTTCTTC
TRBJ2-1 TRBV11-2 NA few CASSFSGGSEQFF TGTGCCAGCAGCTTTAGTGGGGGGTCTGAGCAGTTCTTC
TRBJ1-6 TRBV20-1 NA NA CSASAPIGGYPLHF TGCAGTGCTAGCGCCCCGATAGGGGGTTACCCCCTCCACTTT
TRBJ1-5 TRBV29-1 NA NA CSVTLGGHQPQHF TGCAGCGTTACATTGGGGGGGCATCAGCCCCAGCATTTT
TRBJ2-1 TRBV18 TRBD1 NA CASSPGQGSYEQFF TGTGCCAGCTCACCGGGACAGGGGTCATATGAGCAGTTCTTC
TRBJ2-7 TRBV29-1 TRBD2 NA CSAARREGYEQYF TGCAGCGCTGCACGGCGGGAGGGCTACGAGCAGTACTTC
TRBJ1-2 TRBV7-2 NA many CASSLSFGGYTF TGTGCCAGCAGCTTATCATTCGGTGGCTACACCTTC